Shown below are 17 T cell receptor beta chains from a single sample sequenced in a study of T cell responses to AZD1222 COVID-19 vaccine. Sequenced by immunoSEQ multiplex PCR; TCRdb stores in-frame clones only, minus some. This sample has approximately 110,000 clones, with 70% to 90% found just once. The sample was peripheral blood, taken on day 0 of AZD1222 vaccination. The receptors here all came from an adult in good health.

As DNA, the CDR3 is TGTGCCAGCAGCTCATCTCTAGGACTAGTTATCTACGAGCAGTACTTC. It translates to CASSSSLGLVIYEQYF. The chain employs TRBV7-9 and TRBJ2-7; 7 bases are shared with TRBD2. V shed 4 bases and J 3 bases; nucleotides not matched to a gene: 12. There are 16 residues in the CDR3. Germline V CDR1 and CDR2: SEHNR, FQNEAQ (reference sequence).

V gene TRBV28 combines with J gene TRBJ2-7; no clear D. Between the trimmed V and J ends, which lost 4 bases and 12 bases, there was a span of 16 bases. Per the germline V gene, CDR1 is MDHEN and CDR2 is SYDVKM. The CDR3 sequence is 12 residues long. The CDR3 bases are TGTGCCAGCAGTTCGCCCTCATCGGTACGGTACTTC. This translates into CASSSPSSVRYF.

The V call is TRBV3-1 (or the pseudogene TRBV3-2), the J call TRBJ2-1, with D perhaps TRBD2 (7 bases). V was pared by 8 bases and J by 7 bases, with 21 bases between. The CDR3 has 15 residues. Germline V gene sequence: CDR1 LGHDT, CDR2 YNNKEL (reference sequence). The CDR3 sequence: CASRREGGIRNEQFF. CDR3 DNA: TGTGCCAGCCGGAGGGAGGGGGGGATTCGGAATGAGCAGTTCTTC.

This clone was counted once. The chain carries TRBV5-1 and TRBJ2-6; D could derive from TRBD1 or TRBD2 (6 bases each). V was cut by 0 bases and J by 2 bases, with 9 bases left in between. The V gene's germline CDR1 is SGHRS and CDR2 YFSETQ. The CDR3 runs to 16 residues. CDR3 nucleotides: TGCGCCAGCAGCTTGGTGGGGGGCGCTGGGGCCAACGTCCTGACTTTC. Residues: CASSLVGGAGANVLTF.

The chain combines TRBV19 with TRBJ2-7, with D perhaps matching TRBD2 (6 bases). The germline CDR1 and CDR2 sequences are LNHDA and SQIVND (reference sequence). With 5 bases removed from V and 6 bases from J, the gap between germline ends came to 11 bases. The CDR3 sequence is 12 residues long. This CDR3 reads CASSALEGEQYF. CDR3 sequence (DNA): TGTGCCAGTAGTGCCCTGGAGGGCGAGCAGTACTTC.

As regards this clone: Other DNA sequences in this sample translate to the same CDR3. This sequence joins TRBV28 and TRBJ2-6; D is perhaps TRBD2 (6 bases). Per the germline V gene, CDR1 is MDHEN and CDR2 is SYDVKM. The CDR3 loop spans 15 amino acids. V gave up 3 bases and J gave up 1 base, with 7 bases separating them. DNA for the CDR3: TGTGCCAGCAGTTTGGGGGGATCTGGGGCCAACGTCCTGACTTTC. This codes for CASSLGGSGANVLTF.

The chain couples TRBV3-1 (or the pseudogene TRBV3-2) to TRBJ1-5, with TRBD1 matching 8 bases. CDR1 and CDR2 (germline): LGHDT, YNNKEL (reference sequence). After removal of 6 bases from V and 0 bases from J, the junction contained 1 base not matched to a gene. The CDR3 runs to 14 residues. The CDR3 region is CASSGQGSNQPQHF. The CDR3, as DNA: TGTGCCAGCAGTGGACAGGGTAGCAATCAGCCCCAGCATTTT.

J is TRBJ1-6 and V is TRBV5-1; 8 positions agree with TRBD1. CDR3 length: 15 amino acids. The J segment lost 5 bases and the V segment lost 4 bases, leaving 5 bases of the junction unmatched. In germline, CDR1 is SGHRS, CDR2 YFSETQ. The CDR3 DNA is TGCGCCAGCAGCGAGGGACAGGTTCATAATTCACCCCTCCACTTT. This encodes CASSEGQVHNSPLHF.

The chain combines TRBV7-3 with TRBJ1-1, with TRBD1 matching over 7 bases. Germline CDR1 and CDR2: SGHTA and FQGTGA. V lost 2 bases, J lost 2 bases, and 8 bases stayed unmatched. There are 16 residues in the CDR3. CDR3 region: CASSLLPGTANTEAFF. CDR3 sequence (DNA): TGTGCCAGCAGCTTACTACCCGGGACAGCAAACACTGAAGCTTTCTTT.

This chain's CDR3 is CASSWGPGVTNTGELFF. The DNA for the CDR3 is TGTGCCAGCAGCTGGGGACCGGGGGTTACCAACACCGGGGAGCTGTTTTTT. This chain uses TRBV5-4 with TRBJ2-2, with a tentative D call TRBD2 (6 bases). CDR1 is SGHNT and CDR2 is YYREEE in the germline V gene (reference sequence). CDR3 length: 17 amino acids. The germline V and J ends were trimmed by 3 bases and 2 bases, with 17 bases remaining between them.

Only one count was recorded for this clone. This sequence joins TRBV3-1 (or the pseudogene TRBV3-2) and TRBJ2-3; possible D gene TRBD2, 6 bases. The ends were cut back, 2 bases at V and 2 bases at J, with 8 bases in the middle. This CDR3 contains 14 residues. CDR1 and CDR2 (germline): LGHDT, YNNKEL (reference sequence). For the CDR3, the DNA is TGTGCCAGCAGCCAATGGACTACCACAGATACGCAGTATTTT. Its protein is CASSQWTTTDTQYF.

The V call is TRBV9, the J call TRBJ1-1; tentative D call: TRBD1 (5 bases). Germline CDR1 SGDLS, CDR2 YYNGEE. V lost 2 bases, J lost 11 bases, and 25 bases lay in between. CDR3 size: 16 residues. The CDR3 reads CASSVRDEGLGGRAFF. As DNA, the CDR3 is TGTGCCAGCAGCGTCCGGGACGAAGGCTTGGGAGGGAGGGCTTTCTTT.

The chain's CDR3 is CASSEDLYSGNTIYF. CDR3 in DNA: TGTGCCAGCAGCGAAGACCTGTACTCTGGAAACACCATATATTTT. V and J are TRBV7-2 and TRBJ1-3; D is ambiguous. With 5 bases removed from V and 0 bases from J, the gap between germline ends came to 11 bases. This CDR3 comprises 15 residues. The germline V gene has CDR1 SGHTA and CDR2 FQGNSA.

Comments on this clone: The junction departs from the called germline gene at one end, perhaps through a read error. This CDR3 is CAGRLNNEQFF. CDR3 bases: TGTGCCGGCAGGCTTAACAATGAGCAATTCTTC. V gene TRBV2 combines with J gene TRBJ2-1; D is unclear. Germline CDR1 is SNHLY and CDR2 is FYNNEI. This CDR3 spans 11 amino acids.

The chain recombines TRBV6-5 with TRBJ2-7, with D perhaps matching TRBD1 or TRBD2 (5 bases each). The germline V gene has CDR1 MNHEY and CDR2 SVGAGI. The CDR3 is 16 amino acids. Trimming took off 0 bases at V and 3 bases at J, with 15 bases between the two ends. The CDR3: CASSYSGVAADYEQYF. CDR3 nucleotides: TGTGCCAGCAGTTACTCGGGGGTTGCGGCGGACTACGAGCAGTACTTC.

The chain joins TRBV7-6 to TRBJ1-4; D is unclear. The V end was cut by 2 bases, the J end by 0 bases, with 10 bases between. The CDR3 has 16 amino acids. Looked up from germline, CDR1 is SGHVS and CDR2 is FNYEAQ. The CDR3 sequence is CASSLNWGATNEKLFF. CDR3 nucleotides: TGTGCCAGCAGCTTAAATTGGGGTGCAACTAATGAAAAACTGTTTTTT.

This sequence joins TRBV3-1 (or the pseudogene TRBV3-2) and TRBJ1-2, with D tentatively TRBD1 (6 bases). The CDR3 is made up of 15 amino acids. The germline CDR1 and CDR2 sequences are LGHDT and YNNKEL (reference sequence). Trimming pared 4 bases from V and 8 bases from J, leaving 20 bases between. The CDR3 DNA follows: TGTGCCAGCAGCCGGACAGATATTGTTCTTTTGGGCTACACCTTC. Its translation is CASSRTDIVLLGYTF.